The 21 T cell receptor beta chains below come from one sample, sequenced in a study of T-cell reconstitution after alpha-beta-depleted transplantation in children. Unique molecular identifiers were incorporated during preparation of the TCRbeta library. TCRdb independently ran MiXCR on the PCR reads; one entry per CDR3 protein. The top ten clones hold 3.3% of a sample with approximately 510,000 distinct CDR3 sequences, around 20% of them seen once. Sequenced here: PBMCs from the stem cell graft donor, sampled from the stem cell graft. The receptors were gathered from a human donor who donated a stem cell graft to a child with acute lymphoblastic leukemia.

The CDR3 DNA follows: TGTGCCACCAGCAGAGATGGACCCGAGGAAGAGGGGGGAGGTTCCATCAATGAGCAGTTCTTC. Translating it yields CATSRDGPEEEGGGSINEQFF. This rearrangement joins TRBV15 to TRBJ2-1; D is tentatively TRBD1 or TRBD2 (6 bases each). Germline V lookup: CDR1 LNHNV, CDR2 YYDKDF (reference sequence). V lost 0 bases to trimming and J lost 6 bases, with 30 bases between them. The CDR3 has 21 residues.

The CDR3 region is CASSLSGPAFYEQYF. Written as DNA, the CDR3 is TGTGCCAGCAGTTTAAGCGGACCCGCCTTCTACGAGCAGTACTTC. This chain uses TRBV27 with TRBJ2-7; maybe TRBD2 (5 bases). The CDR3 extends over 15 amino acids. Trimming removed 2 bases from V and 3 bases from J, with 14 bases in between. Germline CDR1 and CDR2: MNHEY and SMNVEV (reference sequence).

This clonotype turned up a few times. V is TRBV7-9 and J is TRBJ1-1, with 7 bases aligning to TRBD1. This CDR3 has 16 residues. V gave up 5 bases and J gave up 4 bases; unmatched junction bases: 13. Germline V gene data show CDR1 as SEHNR and CDR2 as FQNEAQ (reference sequence). This chain's CDR3 is CASSARQFRGPTEAFF. CDR3 in DNA: TGTGCCAGCAGCGCCCGACAGTTTAGGGGGCCCACTGAAGCTTTCTTT.

The sample holds a few counts of this clonotype. The gene calls are TRBV20-1 and TRBJ1-6; D uncertain. V was clipped by 3 bases and J by 11 bases, with 26 bases between them. There are 17 residues in the CDR3. Germline CDR1 is DFQATT and CDR2 is SNEGSKA (reference sequence). In nucleotides, the CDR3 is TGCAGTGCTAGGTCGCAGGCAAGGACCAGGTTTAAGCCACCCCTCCACTTT. It yields the protein CSARSQARTRFKPPLHF.

This chain uses TRBV7-9 with TRBJ2-2, with 9 bases fitting TRBD1. The V gene's germline CDR1 is SEHNR and CDR2 FQNEAQ (reference sequence). With V trimmed by 5 bases and J by 6 bases, 4 bases remained unmatched. The CDR3 runs 14 residues. The CDR3 spells CASSNRDRAGELFF. In nucleotides, the CDR3 is TGTGCCAGCAGCAACCGGGACAGGGCCGGGGAGCTGTTTTTT.

The V gene is TRBV25-1, the J gene TRBJ2-1, with D uncertain. Trimming took 6 bases from V and 5 from J, leaving 8 bases between them. Per the germline V gene, CDR1 is MGHDK and CDR2 is SYGVNS. The CDR3 extends over 12 amino acids. The CDR3 nucleotides are TGTGCCAGCAGGCCATTAAACAATGAGCAGTTCTTC. This encodes CASRPLNNEQFF.

The chain uses TRBV6-5 and TRBJ2-3, with D maybe TRBD2 (6 bases). Germline CDR1 and CDR2: MNHEY and SVGAGI. V shed 6 bases and J shed 7 bases, with 23 bases lying between them. This CDR3 comprises 16 residues. CDR3: CASRTGLERTGHTQYF. As DNA, the CDR3 is TGTGCCAGCAGGACGGGACTTGAAAGGACGGGTCATACGCAGTATTTT.

This clonotype showed up just a few times. V and J are TRBV12-3 or TRBV12-4 and TRBJ1-2; 11 positions match TRBD1. The CDR3 has 15 amino acids. V shed 4 bases, J shed 6 bases, and the junction held 7 bases outside the gene matches. CDR3 nucleotide sequence: TGTGCCAGCAGTTCCACGGACAGGGGGCGAAATGGCTACACCTTC. Translated, it gives CASSSTDRGRNGYTF.

This clonotype was recorded a few times. The chain has TRBV29-1 and TRBJ2-7; 13 bases align to TRBD2. Germline V lookup: CDR1 SQVTM, CDR2 ANQGSEA. This CDR3 comprises 17 residues. Trimming cost V 4 bases and J 0 bases; bases outside gene matches: 9. The CDR3 loop is CSVAGTSGDISSYEQYF. The CDR3 nucleotides are TGCAGCGTTGCCGGGACTAGCGGGGATATAAGCTCCTACGAGCAGTACTTC.

This clonotype was detected ten times or more. The chain employs TRBV9 and TRBJ2-7, with TRBD1 matching 7 bases. This CDR3 region has 14 residues. Trimming at V came to 1 base and at J to 0 bases, leaving 1 base not matched to a gene. Germline assignment: CDR1 SGDLS and CDR2 YYNGEE. CDR3 nucleotides: TGTGCCAGCAGCGTATCAGGGGGCTCCTACGAGCAGTACTTC. It is translated as CASSVSGGSYEQYF.

This clonotype showed up just a few times. V is TRBV3-1 and J is TRBJ1-3; 12 positions match TRBD1. The CDR3 has 18 residues. J lost 2 bases, V lost 0 bases, and 5 bases had no gene match. Germline values: CDR1 LGHDT, CDR2 YNNKEL (reference sequence). The CDR3 reads CASSQDWGDRGPGNTIYF. Here the CDR3 DNA reads TGTGCCAGCAGCCAAGACTGGGGGGACAGGGGGCCTGGAAACACCATATATTTT.

This clonotype was seen a handful of times. The rearrangement links TRBV7-9 to TRBJ2-1, with D unresolved. From germline, CDR1 is SEHNR and CDR2 FQNEAQ (reference sequence). With 5 bases removed from V and 1 base from J, the gap between germline ends came to 15 bases. This CDR3 has 16 residues. DNA for the CDR3: TGTGCCAGCAGCGTTAGCTGGTCTAAATCCTACAATGAGCAGTTCTTC. Translating it yields CASSVSWSKSYNEQFF.

The genes are TRBV27 and TRBJ2-1; 9 nucleotides agree with TRBD2. Germline V CDR1 and CDR2: MNHEY, SMNVEV (reference sequence). V lost 5 bases, J lost 2 bases, and 7 bases stayed unmatched. This CDR3 is built from 16 residues. In DNA form, the CDR3 reads TGTGCCAGCAGTCCCTCGCCTAGCGGGGCCTACAATGAGCAGTTCTTC. Its translation: CASSPSPSGAYNEQFF.

The chain links TRBV12-3 or TRBV12-4 to TRBJ1-2, with 9 bases lining up with TRBD1. The length of the CDR3 is 15 residues. V shed 5 bases, J shed 4 bases, and the junction held 8 bases outside the gene matches. CDR3 sequence reads: CASSPSTGGLYGYTF. The CDR3 DNA reads as TGTGCCAGCAGTCCTTCGACAGGGGGACTCTATGGCTACACCTTC.

In its sample, this clonotype was seen a few times. The gene calls are TRBV27 and TRBJ2-7, with TRBD1 identical over 9 bases. The CDR3 covers 14 residues. The germline gives CDR1 MNHEY, CDR2 SMNVEV (reference sequence). V lost 8 bases, J lost 0 bases, and 5 bases stayed unmatched. The CDR3 here is CASRDRASSYEQYF. The CDR3 DNA reads as TGTGCCAGCCGGGACAGGGCGTCCTCCTACGAGCAGTACTTC.

The V gene is TRBV7-9, the J gene TRBJ1-1; TRBD1 matches 8 bases. The V gene end was trimmed by 5 bases and the J gene end by 2 bases; junction bases not matched to a gene: 7. The length of the CDR3 is 15 residues. Germline V CDR1 and CDR2: SEHNR, FQNEAQ (reference sequence). The DNA of the CDR3 is TGTGCCAGCAGCGCGACAGGGGCTATAAACACTGAAGCTTTCTTT. It translates to CASSATGAINTEAFF.

V usage is TRBV6-1 and J usage is TRBJ2-4, with D possibly called TRBD1 or TRBD2 (5 bases each). Between the trimmed V and J ends, which lost 3 bases and 0 bases, there was a span of 12 bases. The germline CDR1 and CDR2 sequences are MNHNS and SASEGT. This CDR3 spans 16 amino acids. DNA of the CDR3: TGTGCCAGCAGTGACGGGGCAGGTTTAGCCAAAAACATTCAGTACTTC. Its protein product is CASSDGAGLAKNIQYF.

A few counts support this clonotype. The rearrangement joins TRBV6-1 to TRBJ2-3, with D tentatively TRBD1 or TRBD2 (5 bases each). Trimming pared 2 bases from V and 1 base from J, leaving 10 bases between. The CDR3 has 15 residues. Germline CDR1 and CDR2: MNHNS and SASEGT. The CDR3 bases are TGTGCCAGCAGTGAATTGGGGGTACGCACAGATACGCAGTATTTT. Residues: CASSELGVRTDTQYF.

This clonotype was recorded a few times. The chain links TRBV29-1 to TRBJ2-6; 7 nucleotides line up with TRBD1. The CDR3 spans 16 residues. Germline V CDR1 and CDR2: SQVTM, ANQGSEA. Trimming removed 3 bases from V and 2 bases from J; junction bases left unmatched: 7. The CDR3 sequence is CSVDDRALTGANVLTF. CDR3 in DNA: TGCAGCGTTGACGACAGGGCCCTTACTGGGGCCAACGTCCTGACTTTC.

This clonotype was seen ten or more times. V and J are TRBV18 and TRBJ1-5, with 10 bases identical to TRBD1. Per germline, CDR1 KGHSH and CDR2 LQKENI. The CDR3 sequence is 15 residues long. Trimming took 6 bases from V and 2 from J; bases not matched to a gene: 4. DNA of the CDR3: TGTGCCAGCTCGTCCGGGACAGGGGGCAATCAGCCCCAGCATTTT. It encodes CASSSGTGGNQPQHF.

This clonotype was seen more than once but under ten times. This chain joins TRBV5-1 and TRBJ2-3, with D unresolved. This CDR3 spans 15 amino acids. V was pared by 0 bases and J by 10 bases, with 18 bases between. Germline V gene sequence: CDR1 SGHRS, CDR2 YFSETQ. CDR3 region: CASSLDDFSSRSQYF. The CDR3 DNA reads as TGCGCCAGCAGCTTGGATGATTTCTCTTCCCGGTCGCAGTATTTT.